Presented here are 20 T cell receptor beta chains from one specimen sequenced in a study of blood T cell repertoires in COVID-19. Using immunoSEQ multiplex PCR, the repertoire was profiled, and TCRdb retains in-frame clones only, with some absent. Altogether hundreds of thousands of clones are present, 70% to 85% being singletons, with the ten largest covering over 8%. Source material: peripheral blood. The receptors originated from an elderly woman with acute or convalescent COVID-19.

The chain carries TRBV14 and TRBJ2-3; a possible D gene is TRBD2 (5 bases). Germline CDR1 is SGHDN and CDR2 is FVKESK. V shed 5 bases and J shed 6 bases, with 18 bases lying between them. This CDR3 contains 15 residues. Here the CDR3 reads CASSGRLTAADTQYF. The DNA for the CDR3 is TGTGCCAGCAGCGGCCGACTAACCGCCGCGGATACGCAGTATTTT. The entire variable domain, with the rest obtained from reference TRBV14 and TRBJ2-3, is as follows: EAGVTQFPSHSVIEKGQTVTLRCDPISGHDNLYWYRRVMGKEIKFLLHFVKESKQDESGMPNNRFLAERTGGTYSTLKVQPAELEDSGVYFCASSGRLTAADTQYFGPGTRLTVL.

The V gene is TRBV7-3, the J gene TRBJ2-2, with D possibly TRBD2 on 6 matching bases. The germline V gene has CDR1 SGHTA and CDR2 FQGTGA. This CDR3 contains 20 residues. V dropped 5 bases and J dropped 3 bases, with 28 bases sitting between them. The CDR3 DNA reads TGTGCCAGCAGCCCCTTGGTGGGGGGACGCGGGGTTTACGACACCGGGGAGCTGTTTTTT. Its protein product is CASSPLVGGRGVYDTGELFF.

V is TRBV30 and J is TRBJ2-3; TRBD2 aligns across 10 bases. Losses at the gene ends were 4 bases for V and 2 bases for J; bases not matched to a gene: 12. The germline CDR1 and CDR2 sequences are GTSNPN and SVGIG (reference sequence). This CDR3 comprises 17 residues. The DNA for the CDR3 is TGTGCCTGGACCCTAGCGGGGGCCCTAACCGTCACAGATACGCAGTATTTT. This gives the protein CAWTLAGALTVTDTQYF.

This clone appeared once. J is TRBJ2-1 and V is TRBV6-1, with a tentative D call TRBD2 (6 bases). The CDR3 length is 16 residues. Germline CDR1 reads MNHNS; CDR2 reads SASEGT. The V and J ends lost 4 bases and 3 bases respectively, with 16 bases between them. CDR3 in amino acids: CASSAGRAGNYNEQFF. CDR3 bases: TGTGCCAGCAGTGCTGGCAGGGCGGGGAACTACAATGAGCAGTTCTTC.

A note on this clone: Additional DNA sequences in this sample encode the identical CDR3. The chain uses TRBV28 and TRBJ1-2, with D perhaps TRBD1 (6 bases). Trimming cost V 10 bases and J 0 bases, with 21 bases left between them. There are 16 residues in the CDR3. CDR1 is MDHEN and CDR2 is SYDVKM in the germline V gene. CDR3 nucleotides: TGTGCCACCTCGCACGGGGGGGGCCTAGCTAACTATGGCTACACCTTC. Translation gives CATSHGGGLANYGYTF.

J is TRBJ2-2 and V is TRBV2; 8 bases align to TRBD2. After removal of 2 bases from V and 10 bases from J, the junction contained 12 bases not matched to a gene. Germline CDR1 SNHLY, CDR2 FYNNEI. This CDR3 region has 16 residues. The CDR3 sequence is CASSEIGSFGLAELFF. The DNA for the CDR3 is TGTGCCAGCAGTGAAATCGGGTCGTTCGGACTAGCGGAGCTGTTTTTT.

The chain uses TRBV6-6 and TRBJ2-7, with TRBD2 identical over 9 bases. V lost 5 bases and J lost 3; bases outside the gene matches: 14. The germline gives CDR1 MNHNY, CDR2 SVGAGI (reference sequence). This CDR3 spans 17 amino acids. The CDR3 is CASSPNPAGGNFYEQYF. CDR3 sequence (DNA): TGTGCCAGCAGTCCAAATCCAGCGGGGGGTAACTTCTACGAGCAGTACTTC.

The genes are TRBV18 and TRBJ2-2; D remains unclear. Germline V lookup: CDR1 KGHSH, CDR2 LQKENI. This CDR3 contains 13 residues. The V end was cut by 2 bases, the J end by 3 bases, with 4 bases between. CDR3 nucleotides: TGTGCCAGCTCACCAAGAGACACCGGGGAGCTGTTTTTT. Protein sequence: CASSPRDTGELFF.

This rearrangement joins TRBV6-5 to TRBJ1-1, with D possibly being TRBD1 (6 bases). CDR3 length: 13 residues. Germline assignment: CDR1 MNHEY and CDR2 SVGAGI. V lost 6 bases, J lost 3 bases, and 11 bases lay in between. CDR3 in amino acids: CASSFKGDTEAFF. The CDR3, as DNA: TGTGCCAGCAGCTTTAAGGGGGACACTGAAGCTTTCTTT.

The chain is built from TRBV2 and TRBJ1-2, with 7 bases aligning to TRBD1. The CDR3 has 15 residues. CDR1 and CDR2 from the germline V gene are SNHLY and FYNNEI. The junction had 9 bases not matched to a gene; V was cut back by 5 bases and J by 3 bases. CDR3 protein: CASSRTGVVYYGYTF. The CDR3 DNA sequence: TGTGCCAGCAGTAGGACAGGAGTGGTCTACTATGGCTACACCTTC. Drawing the rest from reference TRBV2 and TRBJ1-2, the complete variable domain is EPEVTQTPSHQVTQMGQEVILRCVPISNHLYFYWYRQILGQKVEFLVSFYNNEISEKSEIFDDQFSVERPDGSNFTLKIRSTKLEDSAMYFCASSRTGVVYYGYTFGSGTRLTVV.

The chain uses TRBV6-1 and TRBJ2-1; 8 bases align to TRBD2. The CDR3 length is 16 residues. Germline V gives CDR1 MNHNS, CDR2 SASEGT. The V segment lost 4 bases and the J segment 10 bases; nucleotides outside the gene matches: 15. CDR3: CASSARTGGPSQEQFF. As DNA, the CDR3 is TGTGCCAGCAGTGCACGGACGGGGGGGCCGTCGCAGGAGCAGTTCTTC.

Concerning this clone: A read error may produce the germline difference seen at one junction end. V and J are TRBV30 and TRBJ2-6; 10 bases fit TRBD1. CDR1 GTSNPN and CDR2 SVGIG come from the germline V gene (reference sequence). This CDR3 contains 13 residues. CDR3 sequence: CAWSTFPTGGNHF. DNA for the CDR3: TGTGCCTGGAGTACCTTTCCGACAGGGGGCAACCATTTC.

The J gene is TRBJ1-5, the V gene TRBV3-1 (or the pseudogene TRBV3-2); the D is unclear. V lost 1 base and J 3 bases, leaving 10 bases between the germline ends. Germline V CDR1 and CDR2: LGHDT, YNNKEL (reference sequence). The CDR3 length is 15 residues. The CDR3 nucleotides read TGTGCCAGCAGCCAAGGAACCGGGATCAATCAGCCCCAGCATTTT. It codes for CASSQGTGINQPQHF.

The rearrangement links TRBV9 to TRBJ1-1, with 8 positions matching TRBD1. The CDR3 is made up of 15 amino acids. The germline V gene encodes CDR1 SGDLS and CDR2 YYNGEE. V shed 3 bases, J shed 5 bases, and the junction held 9 bases outside the gene matches. The CDR3 protein is CASSAQRTGMTEAFF. The CDR3, as DNA: TGTGCCAGCAGCGCGCAAAGGACAGGGATGACTGAAGCTTTCTTT.

The V gene is TRBV15, the J gene TRBJ1-2; weak D call: TRBD1 (5 bases). CDR1 and CDR2 (germline): LNHNV, YYDKDF (reference sequence). Trimming took 0 bases from V and 8 from J, leaving 10 bases between them. The CDR3 spans 13 residues. CDR3 DNA: TGTGCCACCAGCAGAGATCCGGGGGAAGGCTACACCTTC. It specifies CATSRDPGEGYTF.

V gene TRBV7-2 combines with J gene TRBJ1-4; 9 bases align to TRBD1. V dropped 6 bases and J dropped 8; count of bases not matched to a gene: 4. This CDR3 is built from 13 residues. The V gene's germline CDR1 is SGHTA and CDR2 FQGNSA. CDR3 protein: CASSPGTGEKLFF. CDR3 sequence (DNA): TGTGCCAGCAGTCCCGGGACAGGGGAAAAACTGTTTTTT.

Comment on this clone: One end of the junction does not line up with germline, which may come from a read error. The chain has TRBV6-1 and TRBJ1-5; D possibly corresponds to TRBD1 (5 bases). This CDR3 is 16 amino acids long. In germline, CDR1 is MNHNS, CDR2 SASEGT. The CDR3 loop reads CASSEGVGRVNQPQHF. For the CDR3, the DNA is TGTGCCAGCAGTGAAGGGGTAGGCAGGGTGAATCAACCCCAGCATTTT.

V is TRBV6-6 and J is TRBJ1-4, with 12 bases lining up with TRBD1. Trimming removed 4 bases from V and 10 bases from J; junction bases left unmatched: 7. Germline V CDR1 and CDR2: MNHNY, SVGAGI (reference sequence). The CDR3 has 15 amino acids. The CDR3 protein is CASSFHRDRGRKLFF. DNA for the CDR3: TGTGCCAGCAGTTTTCACCGGGACAGGGGGCGAAAACTGTTTTTT.

This chain links TRBV5-1 with TRBJ2-1; 9 nucleotides line up with TRBD1. The germline CDR1 and CDR2 sequences are SGHRS and YFSETQ. The junction had 5 bases not matched to a gene; V was cut back by 2 bases and J by 8 bases. The CDR3 is 14 amino acids. The CDR3 protein is CASSLPTGGDEQFF. As DNA, the CDR3 is TGCGCCAGCAGCTTACCGACAGGGGGGGATGAGCAGTTCTTC.

The chain recombines TRBV7-9 with TRBJ2-7; TRBD1 is a possible D gene (5 bases). The V and J ends lost 1 base and 5 bases respectively, with 15 bases between them. The CDR3 sequence is 15 residues long. CDR1 and CDR2 from the germline V gene are SEHNR and FQNEAQ (reference sequence). CDR3 sequence: CASSLGSRGRDEQYF. The CDR3 DNA sequence: TGTGCCAGCAGCTTAGGCTCTAGGGGTCGGGACGAGCAGTACTTC.